This T cell receptor beta chain was sequenced during a study of blood T cell repertoires in COVID-19. Sequencing used immunoSEQ multiplex PCR; TCRdb keeps in-frame clones, though not all of them. This table holds some 150,000 clones, 80% to 90% found once. Germline V gene lookup returns CDR1 SGDLS and CDR2 YYNGEE. This CDR3 has 15 residues. Trimming shortened V by 0 bases and J by 3 bases, and 10 bases separated the two germline ends. The receptor was isolated from a middle-aged man with acute or convalescent COVID-19. V usage is TRBV9 and J usage is TRBJ1-3; D is undetermined. Input material: peripheral blood. The DNA for the CDR3 is TGTGCCAGCAGCGTAGGTGGTAGCATTGGAAACACCATATATTTT. Translated, it gives CASSVGGSIGNTIYF.